A selection of T cell receptor beta chains follows, all from one sample in a study of blood T cell repertoires in COVID-19. The assay was immunoSEQ multiplex PCR, and TCRdb's table has in-frame clones only and misses some. The sample yields 100,000 to 150,000 clones, roughly 90% seen once. The sample was peripheral blood. These receptor sequences come from a man between 60 and 75 years old with COVID-19, enrolled during active disease. Both conserved end residues are part of each CDR3. The D gene is left open where the match is weak. Expanded clones get a size class; other rows say once, few or many, or leave the size out.

TGTGCCAGTAGTTTCCGGGACACAGGGAACACTGAAGCTTTCTTT	CASSFRDTGNTEAFF	TRBV19	TRBJ1-1	-	-
TGTGCCAGCACCGCTGACAGGGCCATGAACACTGAAGCTTTCTTT	CASTADRAMNTEAFF	TRBV2	TRBJ1-1	-	TRBD1
TGCAGCGTTGAGCGGAAATACAATGAGCAGTTCTTC	CSVERKYNEQFF	TRBV29-1	TRBJ2-1	-	-
TGCGCCAGCAGCCCGCGGGGACAGGTAATGGCTGGGGCCAACGTCCTGACTTTC	CASSPRGQVMAGANVLTF	TRBV4-1	TRBJ2-6	-	TRBD1
TGTGCCATCAGTGAACGGACTGTGGCTGATGAGCAGTTCTTC	CAISERTVADEQFF	TRBV10-3	TRBJ2-1	-	-
TGCAGTGCTAGAGTCAGGTACGAGCAGTACTTC	CSARVRYEQYF	TRBV20-1	TRBJ2-7	-	-
TGTGCCAGCAGCTCCACTAGCGGATACAATGAGCAGTTCTTC	CASSSTSGYNEQFF	TRBV6-5	TRBJ2-1	-	TRBD2
TGTGCCAGCAGCCGCGGGACAGGGCGGTCTGGGGCCAACGTCCTGACTTTC	CASSRGTGRSGANVLTF	TRBV4-2	TRBJ2-6	-	TRBD1
TGTGCTAGTGCCTCCTCGACAGGGACGGACACTGAAGCTTTCTTT	CASASSTGTDTEAFF	TRBV12-5	TRBJ1-1	-	TRBD1
TGTGCCAGCTCACCCCTGGGACTAGCGGGAGAAAATGAGCAGTTCTTC	CASSPLGLAGENEQFF	TRBV18	TRBJ2-1	-	TRBD2
TGTGCCAGCAGCCCCATGCCCGGGAGACTAGTCGGCACCGGGGAGCTGTTTTTT	CASSPMPGRLVGTGELFF	TRBV7-3	TRBJ2-2	few	-
TGTGCCAGCAGTTACATGGGCGCGGGATACGAGCAGTACTTC	CASSYMGAGYEQYF	TRBV6-6	TRBJ2-7	-	-
TGTGCCACCAGTGACTCTGACAGGTTAAGGTTCTTC	CATSDSDRLRFF	TRBV24-1	TRBJ2-1	-	-
TGTGCCAGCAGTTTATCGGGGCGGGAGGGCCGTCATACGCAGTATTTT	CASSLSGREGRHTQYF	TRBV27	TRBJ2-3	-	TRBD2
TGTGCCAGCAGCCCAGGGGGGACCCAGTACTTC	CASSPGGTQYF	TRBV7-6	TRBJ2-5	once	TRBD1
TGTGCCAGCATTAAAGGACTAGCGGGAGCCAATGAGCAGTTCTTC	CASIKGLAGANEQFF	TRBV2	TRBJ2-1	-	TRBD2
TGTGCCAGCAGCGTCGGACAGGGATCAGGTACCGGGGAGCTGTTTTTT	CASSVGQGSGTGELFF	TRBV11-3	TRBJ2-2	-	TRBD1
TGTGCCAGCAGCATGGACACGGGGGGATTTACAGATACGCAGTATTTT	CASSMDTGGFTDTQYF	TRBV9	TRBJ2-3	-	TRBD2
TGTGCCAGCAGCCCTAACAGGAACACCGGGGAGCTGTTTTTT	CASSPNRNTGELFF	TRBV11-2	TRBJ2-2	-	-
TGTGCCAGCTCACGGGTACTAGCGGTCCAAGAGACCCAGTACTTC	CASSRVLAVQETQYF	TRBV18	TRBJ2-5	-	TRBD2
TGTGCCAGCAGCCAAGAATCATGGGAGGGCTACACCTTC	CASSQESWEGYTF	TRBV4-2	TRBJ1-2	-	-
TGTGCCAGCAGCAATCGGGACAGGGGCGGAACTGAAGCTTTCTTT	CASSNRDRGGTEAFF	TRBV7-3	TRBJ1-1	few	TRBD1
TGTGCCAGTAGTCTCCTGGGCGGGTATGAGCAGTTCTTC	CASSLLGGYEQFF	TRBV19	TRBJ2-1	-	-
TGTGCCAGCAGTTTGTCGCGGGGGACGAGCTCCTACAATGAGCAGTTCTTC	CASSLSRGTSSYNEQFF	TRBV27	TRBJ2-1	-	TRBD2
TGCGCCAGCAGCTTGGTGACTAGCACAGATACGCAGTATTTT	CASSLVTSTDTQYF	TRBV5-1	TRBJ2-3	-	-
TGTGCCACCAGTATGGGGGGGAACACTGAAGCTTTCTTT	CATSMGGNTEAFF	TRBV24-1	TRBJ1-1	-	-
TGTGCCAGCAGCCGGGGGGTTGGAAGCACAGATACGCAGTATTTT	CASSRGVGSTDTQYF	TRBV7-9	TRBJ2-3	-	TRBD2
TGTGCCAGCAGCTCATGGGGGGGAAGCACTGAAGCTTTCTTT	CASSSWGGSTEAFF	TRBV6-5	TRBJ1-1	-	-
TGTGCCGGGGGGCAGGAGGGGAGCTCCTACGAGCAGTACTTC	CAGGQEGSSYEQYF	TRBV30	TRBJ2-7	-	-
TGTGCCAGTAGTATTAGCACGGCCGGAGCTGAAGCTTTCTTT	CASSISTAGAEAFF	TRBV19	TRBJ1-1	-	-
TGTGCCAGCAGCCAAGCCCCCTCGTCGGATGAGCAGTTCTTC	CASSQAPSSDEQFF	TRBV3-1/TRBV3-2	TRBJ2-1	-	-
TGTGCCAGCAGTTCGAGAGACAACTACGAGCAGTACTTC	CASSSRDNYEQYF	TRBV6-8	TRBJ2-7	-	-
TGTGCCAGCAGCTTATTAACAGGGGAGAGGACCATATATTTT	CASSLLTGERTIYF	TRBV7-2	TRBJ1-3	-	TRBD1
TGTGCCAGCAGCGGGCAGGTTAACTATGGCTACACCTTC	CASSGQVNYGYTF	TRBV7-2	TRBJ1-2	-	-
TGCGCCAGCAGCCAAGATCAGAGGAAGGCTAACTATGGCTACACCTTC	CASSQDQRKANYGYTF	TRBV4-1	TRBJ1-2	-	-
TGTGCCAGCAGCCCTCCAGGGGGTACCTCTTCCTACGAGCAGTACTTC	CASSPPGGTSSYEQYF	TRBV11-3	TRBJ2-7	-	TRBD1
TGTGCCAGCAGCCTCGCCGGACTGGGCAAAAACATTCAGTACTTC	CASSLAGLGKNIQYF	TRBV7-9	TRBJ2-4	-	-
TGTGCCAGCAGTTTAGAGAGGCCTCAGCAGTTCTTC	CASSLERPQQFF	TRBV12-3/TRBV12-4	TRBJ2-1	-	-
TGCGCCAGCAGCCAAAGCCCATCTGACAGGGTCAATTCACCCCTCCACTTT	CASSQSPSDRVNSPLHF	TRBV4-3	TRBJ1-6	-	TRBD1
TGTGCCAGCGATCTCGGGACAGGGAAGCGAGATGAGCAGTTCTTC	CASDLGTGKRDEQFF	TRBV25-1	TRBJ2-1	few	TRBD1
TGTGCCAGCAGTTCCCCGGTTGGTGGGAGCACTGAAGCTTTCTTT	CASSSPVGGSTEAFF	TRBV28	TRBJ1-1	-	-